This T cell receptor (beta chain) was found in a study of graft-versus-host responses after intestinal transplantation. The table lists this clone with a few counts. Its specificity is unknown. Germline assignment: CDR1 SGHDN and CDR2 FVKESK. CDR3 length equals 11 residues. Trimming took 3 bases from V and 7 from J, leaving 6 bases between them. Profiling relied on immunoSEQ multiplex PCR, and the TCRdb table lists in-frame clones only, not all of them. Of some 90,000 clones listed, 92% are singletons. The sequenced sample was unstimulated CD8+ T cells sorted from spleen or lymph node cells, obtained before transplant. This receptor was obtained from a human donor who was the organ donor for an intestinal transplant. V is TRBV14 and J is TRBJ1-1; perhaps TRBD1 as D (6 bases). CDR3 loop: CASSHRGEAFF. The CDR3 nucleotides read TGTGCCAGCAGCCACAGGGGTGAAGCTTTCTTT.